The 20 T cell receptor beta chains listed next were all sequenced from one sample in a study of T cell responses to AZD1222 COVID-19 vaccine. TCRdb keeps only in-frame clones here, not all; method: immunoSEQ multiplex PCR. This sample has some 160,000 clones; over 85% occur once, and the top ten carry roughly 1.6%. Here the sequenced sample was peripheral blood, taken on day 0 of AZD1222 vaccination. Every receptor here comes from an adult in good health.

V and J are TRBV5-1 and TRBJ2-7; D might be TRBD1 (7 bases). Germline loops: CDR1 SGHRS, CDR2 YFSETQ. Trimming stripped 4 bases from V and 6 bases from J, with 11 bases between. The CDR3 length is 12 residues. CDR3 in amino acids: CASSLQGGEQYF. As DNA, the CDR3 is TGCGCCAGCAGCCTCCAGGGGGGCGAGCAGTACTTC.

The rearrangement uses TRBV5-5 and TRBJ2-7, with a tentative D call TRBD1 (6 bases). The CDR3 length is 14 residues. V was clipped by 2 bases and J by 1 base, with 10 bases between them. Germline V lookup: CDR1 SGHKS, CDR2 YYEKEE (reference sequence). The CDR3 region is CASSFSTGSYEQYF. Here the CDR3 DNA reads TGTGCCAGCAGCTTTTCTACAGGGTCCTACGAGCAGTACTTC.

The V gene is TRBV7-2, the J gene TRBJ2-7; 10 nucleotides line up with TRBD1. Germline CDR1 and CDR2: SGHTA and FQGNSA. Losses at the gene ends were 3 bases for V and 7 bases for J; bases not matched to a gene: 9. The CDR3 spans 15 residues. In DNA form, the CDR3 reads TGTGCCAGCAGCTTTGTAGGGGACAGGGGAGAGGAGCAGTACTTC. Translating gives CASSFVGDRGEEQYF.

The chain employs TRBV5-1 and TRBJ2-7, with 7 bases matching TRBD1. The germline V gene encodes CDR1 SGHRS and CDR2 YFSETQ. V lost 0 bases, J lost 4 bases, and 4 bases stayed unmatched. This CDR3 has 14 residues. The CDR3 is CASSLGDRTYEQYF. The CDR3 DNA follows: TGCGCCAGCAGCTTGGGGGACAGAACTTACGAGCAGTACTTC.

The rearrangement uses TRBV6-5 and TRBJ1-2, with D possibly matching TRBD1 (6 bases). Germline CDR1 is MNHEY and CDR2 is SVGAGI. The CDR3 totals 13 residues. V was shortened by 6 bases and J by 1 base, with 9 bases between the two germline ends. The chain's CDR3 is CASSRGHNYGYTF. The CDR3 DNA reads as TGTGCCAGCAGCAGGGGACATAACTATGGCTACACCTTC.

J is TRBJ2-1 and V is TRBV7-9, with a possible D match to TRBD2 (6 bases). Looked up from germline, CDR1 is SEHNR and CDR2 is FQNEAQ (reference sequence). The germline V and J ends were trimmed by 2 bases and 4 bases, with 15 bases remaining between them. CDR3 size: 16 residues. CDR3 in DNA: TGTGCCAGCAGCTTATTCGGGGGAGGCCAATACAATGAGCAGTTCTTC. This encodes CASSLFGGGQYNEQFF.

The genes are TRBV5-1 and TRBJ1-1; tentative D call: TRBD1 (6 bases). This CDR3 has 15 amino acids. Germline CDR1 is SGHRS and CDR2 is YFSETQ. Between the trimmed V and J ends, which lost 2 bases and 7 bases, there was a span of 18 bases. CDR3 nucleotides: TGCGCCAGCAGCTTAATCCCGACACAGGGCTTTGAAGCTTTCTTT. Translating gives CASSLIPTQGFEAFF.

The V call is TRBV28, the J call TRBJ2-7; 9 positions agree with TRBD1. V lost 6 bases and J lost 3; bases outside the gene matches: 6. The V gene's germline CDR1 is MDHEN and CDR2 SYDVKM. This CDR3 has 14 residues. CDR3 protein: CASRSYRGLYEQYF. In nucleotides, the CDR3 is TGTGCCAGCAGATCCTACAGGGGGCTCTACGAGCAGTACTTC.

This chain links TRBV19 with TRBJ2-3; 9 bases line up with TRBD2. This CDR3 has 14 residues. The V and J ends lost 6 bases and 4 bases, in that order; junction bases with no gene match: 5. Germline CDR1 and CDR2: LNHDA and SQIVND (reference sequence). The CDR3 coding sequence is TGTGCCAGTAGACGCGGGGGGGGCGCAGATACGCAGTATTTT. Encoded protein: CASRRGGGADTQYF.

The chain employs TRBV30 and TRBJ2-7, with 9 nucleotides matching TRBD2. The CDR3 has 13 amino acids. CDR1 GTSNPN and CDR2 SVGIG come from the germline V gene (reference sequence). Here the CDR3 reads CAGAGTSNYEQYF. CDR3 nucleotide sequence: TGTGCAGGAGCCGGGACTAGCAACTACGAGCAGTACTTC.

The chain has TRBV30 and TRBJ2-3; D is unclear. V was trimmed by 0 bases and J by 7 bases, leaving 8 bases between them. CDR1 is GTSNPN, CDR2 SVGIG, per germline (reference sequence). The CDR3 spans 12 residues. The CDR3 nucleotides read TGTGCCTGGAGTGTAGTTCAGAATACGCAGTATTTT. Translating it yields CAWSVVQNTQYF.

V and J are TRBV11-2 and TRBJ2-1, with D perhaps matching TRBD2 (5 bases). Germline V gene data show CDR1 as SGHAT and CDR2 as FQNNGV. The CDR3 covers 13 residues. V was cut by 5 bases and J by 7 bases, with 12 bases left in between. CDR3 sequence (DNA): TGTGCCAGCAGCAGAACTAGAGGGAATGAGCAGTTCTTC. This encodes CASSRTRGNEQFF.

The chain joins TRBV27 to TRBJ2-7; D gene ambiguous. Germline loops: CDR1 MNHEY, CDR2 SMNVEV (reference sequence). The CDR3 loop spans 15 amino acids. V was trimmed by 0 bases and J by 0 bases, leaving 9 bases between them. The CDR3 is CASSLSGKGSYEQYF. The CDR3 bases are TGTGCCAGCAGTTTATCAGGGAAGGGCTCCTACGAGCAGTACTTC.

This clone was counted a single time. The DNA for the CDR3 is TGCGCCAGCAGCCAAGATTCCGGACAGTTTTATGGCTACACCTTC. Protein product: CASSQDSGQFYGYTF. This chain uses TRBV4-1 with TRBJ1-2, with D maybe TRBD1 (6 bases). Germline loops: CDR1 MGHRA, CDR2 YSYEKL. This CDR3 comprises 15 residues. Trimming pared 0 bases from V and 5 bases from J, leaving 13 bases between.

The gene calls are TRBV7-2 and TRBJ1-4; D gene unclear. From germline, CDR1 is SGHTA and CDR2 FQGNSA. The CDR3 runs 14 residues. V shed 0 bases and J shed 5 bases, with 7 bases lying between them. The CDR3 DNA reads as TGTGCCAGCAGCTTAGCAGGAATGAATGAAAAACTGTTTTTT. Translated, it gives CASSLAGMNEKLFF. The whole variable domain, filled in from reference TRBV7-2 and TRBJ1-4, reads GAGVSQSPSNKVTEKGKDVELRCDPISGHTALYWYRQSLGQGLEFLIYFQGNSAPDKSGLPSDRFSAERTGGSVSTLTIQRTQQEDSAVYLCASSLAGMNEKLFFGSGTQLSVL.

The rearrangement joins TRBV19 to TRBJ2-7; a possible D gene is TRBD1 (7 bases). The germline V and J ends were trimmed by 0 bases and 2 bases, with 20 bases remaining between them. Germline assignment: CDR1 LNHDA and CDR2 SQIVND (reference sequence). The CDR3 is 18 residues long. The CDR3 protein is CASSIEVGTYRGPYEQYF. For the CDR3, the DNA is TGTGCCAGTAGTATAGAGGTCGGGACTTACAGGGGCCCCTACGAGCAGTACTTC.

The V and J genes are TRBV19 and TRBJ2-7, with 7 bases that match TRBD1. The CDR3 is made up of 16 amino acids. Germline V gene lookup returns CDR1 LNHDA and CDR2 SQIVND (reference sequence). J was trimmed by 3 bases and V by 0 bases; bases with no gene match: 8. CDR3 sequence reads: CASSIDGQVQVYEQYF. In nucleotides, the CDR3 is TGTGCCAGTAGTATAGACGGACAGGTTCAAGTCTACGAGCAGTACTTC.

The rearrangement uses TRBV30 and TRBJ1-2; TRBD1 agrees at 8 bases. The V segment lost 3 bases and the J segment 3 bases; nucleotides outside the gene matches: 6. The CDR3 is 14 amino acids. Germline V lookup: CDR1 GTSNPN, CDR2 SVGIG (reference sequence). The chain's CDR3 is CAWRRQGRDYGYTF. The CDR3 DNA sequence: TGTGCCTGGAGGCGACAGGGGCGTGACTATGGCTACACCTTC.

The genes are TRBV5-4 and TRBJ2-6; TRBD2 aligns across 7 bases. Germline CDR1 and CDR2: SGHNT and YYREEE (reference sequence). There are 18 residues in the CDR3. The junction had 12 bases not matched to a gene; V was cut back by 3 bases and J by 3 bases. CDR3 amino acids: CASSSLGAGVFGANVLTF. The CDR3 nucleotides are TGTGCCAGCAGCTCCCTAGGGGCGGGAGTGTTTGGGGCCAACGTCCTGACTTTC.

The J gene is TRBJ2-1, the V gene TRBV6-5; D might be TRBD1 (6 bases). V shed 8 bases and J shed 4 bases, with 9 bases lying between them. Germline V gives CDR1 MNHEY, CDR2 SVGAGI. The CDR3 sequence is 12 residues long. The DNA of the CDR3 is TGTGCCAGCCTCAGGGGTTACAATGAGCAGTTCTTC. Translating gives CASLRGYNEQFF.